The present entry profiles one TCR beta chain with its context. Its matching antigen is unknown. Donation came from healthy Caucasian individuals in Russia who were aged roughly 6 to 95. The entry originates in a study of blood T cells in healthy people across ages. Trimming removed 4 bases from V and 7 bases from J; junction bases left unmatched: 13. CDR1 is SGDLS, CDR2 YYNGEE, per germline. The CDR3 has 16 amino acids. Study results and limitations: Donor CMV infection status was unknown, possibly confounding age-related changes in expanded clonotypes. Diversity figures derived from one million T cells were judged to underestimate the true value. Age advanced and TCR beta diversity per million T cells fell, roughly linearly.

A second PCR, run for 7 to 11 cycles, used a sample-barcoded 5' primer plus a J-beta primer mix. Via MiXCR, TCRdb re-called the 5' RACE reads, giving one row per CDR3 protein. The repertoire holds almost 800,000 distinct CDR3 sequences, with about three fifths as singletons. The V and J genes are TRBV9 and TRBJ1-4, with TRBD1 identical over 7 bases. The TCR comes from a man younger than 40 in good health. The sample was blood. CDR3 in amino acids: CASSSTPRGGREKLFF. For the CDR3, the DNA is TGTGCCAGCAGCTCGACGCCGCGAGGGGGCCGTGAAAAACTGTTTTTT.